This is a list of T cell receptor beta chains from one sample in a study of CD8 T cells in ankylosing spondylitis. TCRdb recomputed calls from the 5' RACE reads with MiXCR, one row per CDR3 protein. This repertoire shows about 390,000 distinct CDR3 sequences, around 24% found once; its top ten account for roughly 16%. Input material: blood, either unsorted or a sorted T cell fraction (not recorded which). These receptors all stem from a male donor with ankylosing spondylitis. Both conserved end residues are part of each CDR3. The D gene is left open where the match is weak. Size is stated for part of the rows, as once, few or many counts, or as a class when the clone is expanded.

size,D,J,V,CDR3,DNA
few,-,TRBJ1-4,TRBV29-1,CSVGGSLTNEKLFF,TGCAGCGTTGGCGGATCTTTGACTAATGAAAAACTGTTTTTT
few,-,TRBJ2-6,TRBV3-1,CANSQDLTGANVLTF,TGTGCCAACAGCCAAGATTTGACTGGGGCCAACGTCCTGACTTTC
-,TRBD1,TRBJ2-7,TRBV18,CASSPLTGAHEQYF,TGTGCCAGCTCACCCCTGACAGGGGCCCACGAGCAGTACTTC
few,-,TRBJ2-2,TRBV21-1,CASSSPRGYGELFF,TGTGCCAGCAGCAGCCCGAGGGGGTACGGGGAGCTGTTTTTT
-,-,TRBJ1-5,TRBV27,CASGDRDQPQHF,TGTGCCAGCGGGGACCGCGATCAGCCCCAGCATTTT
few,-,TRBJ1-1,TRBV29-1,CSVVFREGTEAFF,TGCAGCGTTGTGTTCAGGGAAGGCACTGAAGCTTTCTTT
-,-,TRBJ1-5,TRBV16,CASSLSDYSNQPQHF,TGTGCCAGCAGCCTCAGCGATTATAGCAATCAGCCCCAGCATTTT
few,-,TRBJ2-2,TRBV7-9,CASSKEAITGELFF,TGTGCCAGCAGCAAAGAGGCTATAACCGGGGAGCTGTTTTTT
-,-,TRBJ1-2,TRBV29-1,CSVAPGSYGYTF,TGCAGCGTTGCTCCCGGTTCCTATGGCTACACCTTC
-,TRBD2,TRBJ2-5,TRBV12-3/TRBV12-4,CASSSGTSGRVEETQYF,TGTGCCAGCAGTTCTGGGACTAGCGGGAGAGTAGAAGAGACCCAGTACTTC
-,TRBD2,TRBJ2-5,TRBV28,CASSLKRGENTPAQETQYF,TGTGCCAGCAGTTTGAAGCGGGGGGAAAATACCCCCGCACAAGAGACCCAGTACTTC
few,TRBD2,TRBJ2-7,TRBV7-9,CASSPLYGGTGPYEQYF,TGTGCCAGCAGCCCACTTTACGGGGGGACTGGTCCCTACGAGCAGTACTTC
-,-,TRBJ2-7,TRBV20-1,CSAKGGDTRNYEQYF,TGCAGTGCTAAGGGGGGGGACACCCGAAACTACGAGCAGTACTTC
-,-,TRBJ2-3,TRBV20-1,CSARDGRNTDTQYF,TGCAGTGCTAGAGACGGGCGGAACACAGATACGCAGTATTTT
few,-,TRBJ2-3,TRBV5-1,CASSLVLSGATDTQYF,TGCGCCAGCAGCTTGGTTTTGAGTGGTGCGACAGATACGCAGTATTTT
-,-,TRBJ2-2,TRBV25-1,CASSQDPTGELFF,TGTGCCAGCAGTCAGGACCCAACCGGGGAGCTGTTTTTT
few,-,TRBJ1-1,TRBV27,CASSSTRGRKNTEAFF,TGTGCCAGCAGTTCAACCAGGGGCAGAAAGAACACTGAAGCTTTCTTT
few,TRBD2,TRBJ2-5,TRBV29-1,CSVGPLTSGNQETQYF,TGCAGCGTTGGGCCCCTGACTAGCGGGAACCAAGAGACCCAGTACTTC
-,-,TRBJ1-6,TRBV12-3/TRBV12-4,CASSLGVQFKPLHF,TGTGCCAGCAGTTTGGGGGTTCAGTTTAAACCCCTCCACTTT
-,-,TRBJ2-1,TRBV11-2,CASSLDSVNEQFF,TGTGCCAGCAGCTTAGATTCGGTCAATGAGCAGTTCTTC
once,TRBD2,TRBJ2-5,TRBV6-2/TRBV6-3,CASSTLAGPQETQYF,TGTGCCAGCAGTACACTAGCGGGCCCGCAAGAGACCCAGTACTTC
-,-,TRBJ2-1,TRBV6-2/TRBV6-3,CASSRRNEQFF,TGTGCCAGCAGCCGTAGGAATGAGCAGTTCTTC
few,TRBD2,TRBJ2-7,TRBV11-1,CASSPRNGRAHEQYF,TGTGCCAGCAGCCCCCGGAACGGGAGGGCCCACGAGCAGTACTTC
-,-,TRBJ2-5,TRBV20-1,CSARNSAPGVQETQYF,TGCAGTGCTAGAAATTCCGCCCCTGGGGTCCAAGAGACCCAGTACTTC